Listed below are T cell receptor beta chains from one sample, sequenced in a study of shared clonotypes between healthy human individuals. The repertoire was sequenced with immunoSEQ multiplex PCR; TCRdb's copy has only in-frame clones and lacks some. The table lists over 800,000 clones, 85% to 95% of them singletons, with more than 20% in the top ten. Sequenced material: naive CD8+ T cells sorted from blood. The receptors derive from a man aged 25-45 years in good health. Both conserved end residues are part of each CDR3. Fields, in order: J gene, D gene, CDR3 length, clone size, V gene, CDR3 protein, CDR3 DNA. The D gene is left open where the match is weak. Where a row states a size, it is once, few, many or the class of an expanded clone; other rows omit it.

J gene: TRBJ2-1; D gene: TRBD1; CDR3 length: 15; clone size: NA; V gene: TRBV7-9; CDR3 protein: CASSFPGQGYNEQFF; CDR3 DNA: TGTGCCAGCAGCTTCCCGGGACAGGGGTACAATGAGCAGTTCTTC
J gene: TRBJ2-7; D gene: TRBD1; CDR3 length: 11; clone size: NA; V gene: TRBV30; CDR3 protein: CAGQGVNEQYF; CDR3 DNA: TGTGCCGGACAGGGTGTGAACGAGCAGTACTTC
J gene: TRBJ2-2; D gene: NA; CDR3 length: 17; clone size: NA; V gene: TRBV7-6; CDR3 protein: CASSSKRGHRNTGELFF; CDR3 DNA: TGTGCCAGCAGCTCAAAAAGGGGACACCGAAACACCGGGGAGCTGTTTTTT
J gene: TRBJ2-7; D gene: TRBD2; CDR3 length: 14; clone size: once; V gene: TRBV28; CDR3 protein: CASSLFSSGYEQYF; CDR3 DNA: TGTGCCAGCAGTTTATTTTCTAGCGGCTACGAGCAGTACTTC
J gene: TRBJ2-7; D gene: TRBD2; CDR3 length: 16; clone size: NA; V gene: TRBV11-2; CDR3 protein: CASSLWTSGGSYEQYF; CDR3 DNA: TGTGCCAGCAGCCTTTGGACTAGCGGGGGCTCCTACGAGCAGTACTTC
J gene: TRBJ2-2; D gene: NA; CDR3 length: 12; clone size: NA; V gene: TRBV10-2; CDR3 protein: CASGRGSGELFF; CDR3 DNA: TGCGCCTCGGGCCGGGGAAGCGGGGAGCTGTTTTTT
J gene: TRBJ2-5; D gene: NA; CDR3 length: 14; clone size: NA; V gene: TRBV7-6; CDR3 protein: CASSKNLGQETQYF; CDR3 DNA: TGTGCCAGCAGCAAGAATCTGGGCCAAGAGACCCAGTACTTC
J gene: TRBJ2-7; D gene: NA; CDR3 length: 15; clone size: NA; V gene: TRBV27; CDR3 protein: CASSLSQLSSYEQYF; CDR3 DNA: TGTGCCAGCAGTTTATCACAGCTGAGCTCCTACGAGCAGTACTTC
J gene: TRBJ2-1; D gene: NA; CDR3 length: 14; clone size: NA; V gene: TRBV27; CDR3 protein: CASSLGPRGNEQFF; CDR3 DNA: TGTGCCAGCAGTTTAGGCCCCCGAGGGAATGAGCAGTTCTTC
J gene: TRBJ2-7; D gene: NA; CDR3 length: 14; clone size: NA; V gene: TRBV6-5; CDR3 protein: CASNPRQSGNEQYF; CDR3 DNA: TGTGCCAGCAACCCAAGACAGTCCGGGAACGAGCAGTACTTC
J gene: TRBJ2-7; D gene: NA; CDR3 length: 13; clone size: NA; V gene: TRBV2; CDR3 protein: CASSEGLAYEQYF; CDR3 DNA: TGTGCCAGCAGTGAAGGTCTAGCCTACGAGCAGTACTTC
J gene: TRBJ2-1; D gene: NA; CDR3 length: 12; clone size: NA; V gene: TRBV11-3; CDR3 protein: CASSLNSNEQFF; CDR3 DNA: TGTGCCAGCAGCTTGAACTCGAATGAGCAGTTCTTC
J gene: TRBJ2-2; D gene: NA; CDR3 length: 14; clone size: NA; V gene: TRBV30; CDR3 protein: CAWNVGAGTGELFF; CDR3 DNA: TGTGCCTGGAATGTGGGAGCGGGCACCGGGGAGCTGTTTTTT
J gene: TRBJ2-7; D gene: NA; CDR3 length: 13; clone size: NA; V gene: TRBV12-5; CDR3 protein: CASSLEGHYEQYF; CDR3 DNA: TGTGCTAGTAGCCTCGAGGGACACTACGAGCAGTACTTC
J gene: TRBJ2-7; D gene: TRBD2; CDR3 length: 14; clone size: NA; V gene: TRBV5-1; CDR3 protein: CASRGGTRIHEQYF; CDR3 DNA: TGCGCCAGCAGGGGAGGGACTAGGATACACGAGCAGTACTTC
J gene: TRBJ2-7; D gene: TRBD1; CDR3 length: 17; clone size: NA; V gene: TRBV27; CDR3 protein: CASSYKQTGTGRGEQYF; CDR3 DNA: TGTGCCAGCAGTTATAAGCAAACCGGGACAGGGCGCGGCGAGCAGTACTTC
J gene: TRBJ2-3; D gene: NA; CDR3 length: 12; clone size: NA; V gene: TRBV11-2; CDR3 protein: CASSPLGGGQYF; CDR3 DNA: TGTGCCAGCAGCCCTTTGGGGGGAGGGCAGTATTTT
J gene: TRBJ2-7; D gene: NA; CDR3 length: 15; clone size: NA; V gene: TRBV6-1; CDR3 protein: CASSSGGGVGDEQYF; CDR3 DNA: TGTGCCAGCAGTTCTGGAGGTGGGGTAGGGGACGAGCAGTACTTC
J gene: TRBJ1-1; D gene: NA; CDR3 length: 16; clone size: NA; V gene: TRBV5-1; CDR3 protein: CASTPTNREWNTEAFF; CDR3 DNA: TGCGCCAGCACTCCTACAAACCGGGAGTGGAACACTGAAGCTTTCTTT
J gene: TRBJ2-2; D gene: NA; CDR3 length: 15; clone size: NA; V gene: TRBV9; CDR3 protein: CASSPRGIEAGELFF; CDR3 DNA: TGTGCCAGCAGCCCACGGGGAATAGAGGCCGGGGAGCTGTTTTTT
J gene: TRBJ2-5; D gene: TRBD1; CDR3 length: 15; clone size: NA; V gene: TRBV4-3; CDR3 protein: CASSQGPGQAETQYF; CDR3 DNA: TGCGCCAGCAGCCAAGGGCCGGGACAGGCGGAGACCCAGTACTTC
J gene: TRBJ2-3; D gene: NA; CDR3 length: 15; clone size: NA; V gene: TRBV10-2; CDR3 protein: CASSESDVGLNTQYF; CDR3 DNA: TGCGCCAGCAGTGAGTCTGACGTTGGCTTAAATACGCAGTATTTT
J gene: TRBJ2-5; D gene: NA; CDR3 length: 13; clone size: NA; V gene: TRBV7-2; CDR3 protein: CASSLEARETQYF; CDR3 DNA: TGTGCCAGCAGCTTAGAGGCGCGGGAGACCCAGTACTTC
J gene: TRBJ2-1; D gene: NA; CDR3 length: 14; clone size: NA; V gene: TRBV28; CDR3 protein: CASSLVGVGGEQFF; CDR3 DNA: TGTGCCAGCAGTTTAGTGGGCGTTGGCGGTGAGCAGTTCTTC
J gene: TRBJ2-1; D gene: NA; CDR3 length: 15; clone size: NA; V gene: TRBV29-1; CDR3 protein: CSVEFGGVSYNEQFF; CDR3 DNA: TGCAGCGTTGAGTTCGGCGGAGTCTCCTACAATGAGCAGTTCTTC
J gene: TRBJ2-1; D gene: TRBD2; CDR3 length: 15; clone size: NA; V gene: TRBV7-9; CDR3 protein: CASSLEGSGRNEQFF; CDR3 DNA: TGTGCCAGCAGCTTAGAGGGTAGCGGGAGGAATGAGCAGTTCTTC
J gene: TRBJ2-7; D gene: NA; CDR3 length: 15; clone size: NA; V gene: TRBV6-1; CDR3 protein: CASAEGDSSSYEQYF; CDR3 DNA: TGTGCCAGCGCGGAGGGGGACTCTAGCTCCTACGAGCAGTACTTC
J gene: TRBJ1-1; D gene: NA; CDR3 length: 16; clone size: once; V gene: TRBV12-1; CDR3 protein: CASSFLRGSMNTEAFF; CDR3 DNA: TGTGCCAGCAGCTTTCTCCGGGGTTCGATGAACACTGAAGCTTTCTTT
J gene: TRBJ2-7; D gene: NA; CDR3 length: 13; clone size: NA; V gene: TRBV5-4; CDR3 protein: CASSSDPSYEQYF; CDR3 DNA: TGTGCCAGCAGCTCGGACCCGTCCTACGAGCAGTACTTC
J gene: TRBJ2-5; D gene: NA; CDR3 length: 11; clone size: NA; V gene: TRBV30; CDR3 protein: CARTGGETQYF; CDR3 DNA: TGTGCCAGGACTGGGGGGGAGACCCAGTACTTC
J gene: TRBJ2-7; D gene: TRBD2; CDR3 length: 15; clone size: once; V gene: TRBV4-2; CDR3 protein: CASSQEVLAGGEQYF; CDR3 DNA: TGTGCCAGCAGCCAAGAGGTCCTAGCGGGAGGCGAGCAGTACTTC
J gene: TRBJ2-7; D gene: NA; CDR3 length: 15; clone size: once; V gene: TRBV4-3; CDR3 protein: CASSQDRHPSYEQYF; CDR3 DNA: TGCGCCAGCAGCCAAGATCGGCACCCATCATACGAGCAGTACTTC
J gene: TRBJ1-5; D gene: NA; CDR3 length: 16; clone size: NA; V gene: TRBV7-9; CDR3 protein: CASSLVTGYSNQPQHF; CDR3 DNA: TGTGCCAGCAGCTTAGTCACAGGGTATAGCAATCAGCCCCAGCATTTT
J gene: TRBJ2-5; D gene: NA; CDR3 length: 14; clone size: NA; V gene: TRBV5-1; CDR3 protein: CASSFLALQETQYF; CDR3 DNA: TGCGCCAGCAGCTTTTTGGCTCTACAAGAGACCCAGTACTTC
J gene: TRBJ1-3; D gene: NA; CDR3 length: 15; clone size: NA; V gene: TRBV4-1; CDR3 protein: CASSQVKGSGNTIYF; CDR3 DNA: TGCGCCAGCAGCCAAGTAAAAGGGTCTGGAAACACCATATATTTT
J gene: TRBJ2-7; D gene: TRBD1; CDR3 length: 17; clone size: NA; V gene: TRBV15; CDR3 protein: CATSTPRQTGGTYEQYF; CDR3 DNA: TGTGCCACCAGCACCCCCAGACAGACAGGGGGTACCTACGAGCAGTACTTC
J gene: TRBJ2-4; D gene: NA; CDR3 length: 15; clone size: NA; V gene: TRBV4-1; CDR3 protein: CASSQAWGDKNIQYF; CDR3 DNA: TGCGCCAGCAGCCAAGCTTGGGGGGACAAAAACATTCAGTACTTC
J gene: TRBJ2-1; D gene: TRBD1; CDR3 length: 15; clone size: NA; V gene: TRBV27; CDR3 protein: CASSSGTGGYNEQFF; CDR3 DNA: TGTGCCAGCAGTTCTGGGACAGGGGGCTACAATGAGCAGTTCTTC
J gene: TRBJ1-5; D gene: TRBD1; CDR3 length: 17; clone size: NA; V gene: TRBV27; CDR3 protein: CASSLLGTGGVDQPQHF; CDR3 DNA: TGTGCCAGCAGTTTATTGGGGACAGGAGGGGTTGATCAGCCCCAGCATTTT
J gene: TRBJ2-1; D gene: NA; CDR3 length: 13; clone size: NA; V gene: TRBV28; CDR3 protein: CASSLGGYNEQFF; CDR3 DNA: TGTGCCAGCAGTTTAGGGGGTTACAATGAGCAGTTCTTC
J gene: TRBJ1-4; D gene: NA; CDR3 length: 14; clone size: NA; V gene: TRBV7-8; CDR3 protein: CASSLSQGGEKLFF; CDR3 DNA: TGTGCCAGCAGCTTGTCACAGGGAGGTGAAAAACTGTTTTTT
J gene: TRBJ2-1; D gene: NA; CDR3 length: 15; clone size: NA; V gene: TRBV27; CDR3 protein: CASAFVGVAVDEQFF; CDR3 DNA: TGTGCCAGCGCTTTTGTTGGGGTAGCGGTTGATGAGCAGTTCTTC
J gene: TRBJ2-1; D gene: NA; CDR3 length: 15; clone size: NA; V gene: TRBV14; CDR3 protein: CASSSLLGQGSEQFF; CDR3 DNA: TGTGCCAGCAGCTCCCTATTGGGGCAGGGCAGTGAGCAGTTCTTC
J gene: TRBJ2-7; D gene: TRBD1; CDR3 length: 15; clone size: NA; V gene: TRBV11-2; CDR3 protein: CASSSQGRASYEQYF; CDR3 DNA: TGTGCCAGCAGCTCACAGGGGCGAGCCTCCTACGAGCAGTACTTC
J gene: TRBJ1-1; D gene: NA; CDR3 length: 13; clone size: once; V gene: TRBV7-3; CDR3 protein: CASSFDTITEAFF; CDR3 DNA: TGTGCCAGCAGCTTTGACACCATCACTGAAGCTTTCTTT
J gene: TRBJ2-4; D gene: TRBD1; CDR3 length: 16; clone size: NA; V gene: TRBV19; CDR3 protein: CASSATRDREVNIQYF; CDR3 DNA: TGTGCCAGCTCCGCCACCCGGGACAGGGAGGTAAACATTCAGTACTTC
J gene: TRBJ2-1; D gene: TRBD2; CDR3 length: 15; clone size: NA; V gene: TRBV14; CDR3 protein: CASSPHGLAFYEQFF; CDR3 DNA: TGTGCCAGCAGCCCCCACGGACTAGCTTTCTATGAGCAGTTCTTC
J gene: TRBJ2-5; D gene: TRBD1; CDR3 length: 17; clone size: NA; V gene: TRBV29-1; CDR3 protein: CSVRDHTTQGAGETQYF; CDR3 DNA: TGCAGCGTTCGGGACCACACTACTCAGGGGGCGGGAGAGACCCAGTACTTC
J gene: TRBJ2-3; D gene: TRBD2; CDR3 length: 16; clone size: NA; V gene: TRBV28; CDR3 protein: CASSFNSGRSTDTQYF; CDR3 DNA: TGTGCCAGCAGTTTTAACAGCGGGAGGAGCACAGATACGCAGTATTTT
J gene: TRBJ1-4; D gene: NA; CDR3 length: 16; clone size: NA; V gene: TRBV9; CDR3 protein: CASSGGKDTTNEKLFF; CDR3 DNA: TGTGCCAGCAGCGGTGGGAAGGACACAACTAATGAAAAACTGTTTTTT